The 21 T cell receptor beta chains reported below all come from one sample, sequenced in a study of cytomegalovirus exposure and HLA in healthy donors. Generated by immunoSEQ multiplex PCR, the TCRdb table keeps only in-frame clones and is missing some. The sample consists of under 200,000 clones, 75% to 90% of them appearing once. Sequencing was performed on PBMCs. These receptors originate from a woman aged 18-29 years in good health and CMV-seronegative.

The chain joins TRBV4-1 to TRBJ1-1; the match to TRBD1 covers 8 bases. CDR1 and CDR2 from the germline V gene are MGHRA and YSYEKL. There are 15 residues in the CDR3. After removal of 1 base from V and 5 bases from J, the junction contained 6 bases not matched to a gene. In DNA form, the CDR3 reads TGCGCCAGCAGCCAAGTATCACAGGGGGGGACTGAAGCTTTCTTT. This gives the protein CASSQVSQGGTEAFF.

Comment on this clone: Compared with germline, one end of the junction differs, possibly owing to a read error. V usage is TRBV7-9 and J usage is TRBJ1-2; the D gene is possibly TRBD1 (5 bases). Germline V gene sequence: CDR1 SEHNR, CDR2 FQNEAQ (reference sequence). The CDR3 consists of 13 residues. CDR3 DNA sequence: TGTGCCAGCAGCTTGACCGGGACTCGTACATTCCCCTTC. It is translated as CASSLTGTRTFPF.

The chain carries TRBV10-3 and TRBJ2-7, with 9 bases that match TRBD1. Germline CDR1 and CDR2: ENHRY and SYGVKD. J gave up 5 bases and V 5 bases, and 4 bases lay outside the gene matches. The CDR3 runs 13 residues. The CDR3 sequence is CAISRTGGDEQYF. The CDR3, as DNA: TGTGCCATCAGTCGTACAGGGGGCGACGAGCAGTACTTC.

V usage is TRBV5-1 and J usage is TRBJ2-1; 10 bases align to TRBD2. The junction had 10 bases not matched to a gene; V was cut back by 4 bases and J by 6 bases. Germline CDR1 and CDR2: SGHRS and YFSETQ. This CDR3 region has 16 residues. CDR3 in amino acids: CASSMFSSGRFNEQFF. DNA of the CDR3: TGCGCCAGCAGCATGTTTTCTAGCGGGAGATTCAATGAGCAGTTCTTC.

This clone was seen only a few times. The chain recombines TRBV5-8 with TRBJ2-5; TRBD2 aligns across 8 bases. V lost 0 bases, J lost 9 bases, and 4 bases stayed unmatched. Germline V gene sequence: CDR1 SGHTS, CDR2 YDEGEE. The CDR3 totals 13 residues. This CDR3 reads CASSLERERAQYF. The CDR3, as DNA: TGTGCCAGCAGCTTGGAGCGGGAGAGGGCCCAGTACTTC. Full variable domain (missing parts from reference TRBV5-8 and TRBJ2-5): EAGVTQSPTHLIKTRGQQATLRCSPISGHTSVYWYQQALGLGLQFLLWYDEGEERNRGNFPPRFSGRQFPNYSSELNVNALELEDSALYLCASSLERERAQYFGPGTRLLVL.

The V gene is TRBV5-6, the J gene TRBJ2-2; D is undetermined. Looked up from germline, CDR1 is SGHDT and CDR2 is YYEEEE. V was trimmed by 4 bases and J by 0 bases, leaving 7 bases between them. This CDR3 has 14 residues. The CDR3 sequence is CASSVSANTGELFF. CDR3 DNA: TGTGCCAGCAGCGTGTCGGCGAACACCGGGGAGCTGTTTTTT.

The rearrangement joins TRBV19 to TRBJ2-7, with 9 bases that match TRBD1. J lost 2 bases, V lost 5 bases, and 4 bases had no gene match. CDR3 length equals 14 residues. Per the germline V gene, CDR1 is LNHDA and CDR2 is SQIVND (reference sequence). The CDR3 spells CASSFRQGAYEQYF. The CDR3 nucleotides read TGTGCCAGTAGTTTCAGACAGGGGGCCTACGAGCAGTACTTC.

V and J are TRBV18 and TRBJ2-7; 8 bases match TRBD2. Germline V CDR1 and CDR2: KGHSH, LQKENI. J was trimmed by 0 bases and V by 2 bases; bases with no gene match: 3. This CDR3 is 15 amino acids long. The CDR3 region is CASSPVAGTSYEQYF. DNA of the CDR3: TGTGCCAGCTCACCAGTAGCGGGGACCTCCTACGAGCAGTACTTC.

This clone was counted between two and nine times. The rearrangement links TRBV19 to TRBJ1-6; 10 bases map to TRBD1. CDR1 and CDR2 from the germline V gene are LNHDA and SQIVND (reference sequence). The CDR3 is made up of 14 amino acids. Trimming cost V 7 bases and J 10 bases; bases outside gene matches: 7. For the CDR3, the DNA is TGTGCCAGTAATTCGGGACAGGGGCCATCACCCCTCCACTTT. Protein sequence: CASNSGQGPSPLHF.

The gene calls are TRBV7-6 and TRBJ2-2, with 12 bases that match TRBD2. In germline, CDR1 is SGHVS, CDR2 FNYEAQ. The J segment lost 4 bases and the V segment lost 1 base, leaving 7 bases of the junction unmatched. The CDR3 has 18 amino acids. DNA for the CDR3: TGTGCCAGCAGCTTAGGGCTAGCGGGGGGGCCCAGCACCGGGGAGCTGTTTTTT. This codes for CASSLGLAGGPSTGELFF. The full variable domain, with the rest looked up from reference TRBV7-6 and TRBJ2-2, is GAGVSQSPRYKVTKRGQDVALRCDPISGHVSLYWYRQALGQGPEFLTYFNYEAQQDKSGLPNDRFSAERPEGSISTLTIQRTEQRDSAMYRCASSLGLAGGPSTGELFFGEGSRLTVL.

V is TRBV6-4 and J is TRBJ2-7; 7 bases align to TRBD1. CDR1 is MRHNA and CDR2 is SNTAGT in the germline V gene. J gave up 2 bases and V 3 bases, and 13 bases lay outside the gene matches. There are 17 residues in the CDR3. CDR3 in amino acids: CASSEGQTGSLPYEQYF. CDR3 in DNA: TGTGCCAGCAGTGAGGGCCAGACAGGGAGTTTACCCTACGAGCAGTACTTC.

Written as DNA, the CDR3 is TGCGCCAGCCCCATTGACCGACAGGGCAGGCACAATGAGCAGTTCTTC. Its protein is CASPIDRQGRHNEQFF. V and J are TRBV5-1 and TRBJ2-1, with TRBD1 matching over 7 bases. V gave up 7 bases and J gave up 5 bases; unmatched junction bases: 15. The CDR3 has 16 amino acids. Per the germline V gene, CDR1 is SGHRS and CDR2 is YFSETQ.

The genes are TRBV15 and TRBJ2-1; 9 nucleotides align to TRBD2. The CDR3 loop spans 15 amino acids. Trimming removed 0 bases from V and 3 bases from J; junction bases left unmatched: 0. The V gene's germline CDR1 is LNHNV and CDR2 YYDKDF (reference sequence). CDR3 residues: CATSRDSGSYNEQFF. CDR3 bases: TGTGCCACCAGCAGAGATAGCGGGAGCTACAATGAGCAGTTCTTC.

The V and J genes are TRBV7-2 and TRBJ2-7, with D possibly matching TRBD1 (6 bases). V was cut by 6 bases and J by 3 bases, with 12 bases left in between. The CDR3 has 13 residues. Germline V lookup: CDR1 SGHTA, CDR2 FQGNSA. The CDR3 bases are TGTGCCAGCAGTGAAGGACAGATCTACGAGCAGTACTTC. This encodes CASSEGQIYEQYF.

To note about this clone: The conserved final phenylalanine or tryptophan is absent from the CDR3, which likely points to a read error. The limits of the CDR3 on the DNA are not certain, so only TCRdb's listed CDR3 is given. CDR3 sequence: CASSLSAGGFE. This chain joins TRBV27 and TRBJ1-2; TRBD1, the D gene given by the table, was not confirmed from the DNA. Germline CDR1 is MNHEY and CDR2 is SMNVEV (reference sequence). The CDR3 is 11 amino acids long, termini counted.

Note on this clone: The same CDR3 arises from other DNA sequences in this sample as well. The rearrangement joins TRBV9 to TRBJ2-5, with 7 bases matching TRBD1. Germline-derived CDR1 and CDR2 are SGDLS and YYNGEE. J lost 4 bases, V lost 4 bases, and 4 bases had no gene match. CDR3 length equals 13 residues. The CDR3 nucleotides are TGTGCCAGCAGCCCCTCAGGGGGAGAGACCCAGTACTTC. It translates to CASSPSGGETQYF.

The chain uses TRBV5-1 and TRBJ2-7, with 7 bases fitting TRBD1. Germline values: CDR1 SGHRS, CDR2 YFSETQ. Trimming took 5 bases from V and 3 from J; bases not matched to a gene: 5. The CDR3 totals 13 residues. The CDR3 DNA reads TGCGCCAGCAGATCGCAGGGGGACTACGAGCAGTACTTC. This sequence encodes CASRSQGDYEQYF. Full variable domain (missing parts from reference TRBV5-1 and TRBJ2-7): KAGVTQTPRYLIKTRGQQVTLSCSPISGHRSVSWYQQTPGQGLQFLFEYFSETQRNKGNFPGRFSGRQFSNSRSEMNVSTLELGDSALYLCASRSQGDYEQYFGPGTRLTVT.

Written as DNA, the CDR3 is TGTGCCAGCAGCTTAGGAGGGGGCCGTGGGCAAGAGACCCAGTACTTC. Residues: CASSLGGGRGQETQYF. The chain carries TRBV7-2 and TRBJ2-5, with 7 bases that match TRBD1. The CDR3 contains 16 residues. In germline, CDR1 is SGHTA, CDR2 FQGNSA. The V and J ends lost 1 base and 2 bases, in that order; junction bases with no gene match: 7.

The genes are TRBV4-3 and TRBJ1-4; D unclear. Germline V gene sequence: CDR1 LGHNA, CDR2 YSLEER. The CDR3 contains 18 residues. The V gene lost 0 bases and the J gene lost 4 bases, with 18 bases spanning the gap. The CDR3 loop reads CASSQEQMGRPFNEKLFF. The DNA for the CDR3 is TGCGCCAGCAGCCAAGAGCAAATGGGCAGACCCTTTAATGAAAAACTGTTTTTT.

This chain connects TRBV28 to TRBJ2-7, with TRBD1 matching 10 bases. Trimming at V came to 6 bases and at J to 5 bases, leaving 4 bases not matched to a gene. The CDR3 has 13 amino acids. Germline assignment: CDR1 MDHEN and CDR2 SYDVKM. CDR3 DNA: TGTGCCAGCAGGGGACAGGGGCTGAACGAGCAGTACTTC. Translated: CASRGQGLNEQYF.

The chain has TRBV29-1 and TRBJ2-3; TRBD2 aligns across 9 bases. From germline, CDR1 is SQVTM and CDR2 ANQGSEA. The CDR3 contains 14 residues. J lost 4 bases, V lost 6 bases, and 8 bases had no gene match. CDR3 DNA sequence: TGCAGCGTCGGGACTAGCACATTGGCAGATACGCAGTATTTT. Its protein is CSVGTSTLADTQYF.